What follows describes a single T cell receptor beta chain. This sample is part of a study of siplizumab effects on memory and regulatory T cells. This CDR3 is 14 amino acids long. V was shortened by 4 bases and J by 3 bases, with 12 bases between the two germline ends. The germline V gene encodes CDR1 ENHRY and CDR2 SYGVKD. Clones were sequenced by immunoSEQ multiplex PCR, and TCRdb holds only the in-frame ones, with some missing. The sample carries approximately 58,000 clones, more than 80% recorded once. Sequencing was carried out using CD8+ T cells sorted from blood. The chain has TRBV10-3 and TRBJ2-5; the D is unclear. The clonotype originates from a human donor in good health. CDR3 in amino acids: CAISGDTIEETQYF. DNA of the CDR3: TGTGCCATCAGTGGAGATACCATAGAAGAGACCCAGTACTTC.